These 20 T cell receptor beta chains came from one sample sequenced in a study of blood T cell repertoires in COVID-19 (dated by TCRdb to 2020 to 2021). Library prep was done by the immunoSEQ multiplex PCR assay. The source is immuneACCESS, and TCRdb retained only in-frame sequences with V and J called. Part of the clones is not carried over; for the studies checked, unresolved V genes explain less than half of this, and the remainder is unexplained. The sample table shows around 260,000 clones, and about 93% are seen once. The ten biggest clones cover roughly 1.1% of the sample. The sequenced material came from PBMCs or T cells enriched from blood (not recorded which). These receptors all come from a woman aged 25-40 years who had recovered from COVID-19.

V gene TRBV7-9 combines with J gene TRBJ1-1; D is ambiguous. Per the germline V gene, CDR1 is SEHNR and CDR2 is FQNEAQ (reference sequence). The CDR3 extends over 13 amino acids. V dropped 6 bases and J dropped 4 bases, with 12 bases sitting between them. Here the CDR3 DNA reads TGTGCCAGCAGTCCACCCGGAGGCACTGAAGCTTTCTTT. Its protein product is CASSPPGGTEAFF. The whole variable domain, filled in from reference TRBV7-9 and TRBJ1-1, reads DTGVSQNPRHKITKRGQNVTFRCDPISEHNRLYWYRQTLGQGPEFLTYFQNEAQLEKSRLLSDRFSAERPKGSFSTLEIQRTEQGDSAMYLCASSPPGGTEAFFGQGTRLTVV.

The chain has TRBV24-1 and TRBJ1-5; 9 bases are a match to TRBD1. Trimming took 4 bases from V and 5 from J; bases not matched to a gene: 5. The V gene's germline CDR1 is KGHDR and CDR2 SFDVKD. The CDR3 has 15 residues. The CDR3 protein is CATSEGQGRHQPQHF. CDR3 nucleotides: TGTGCCACCAGTGAAGGACAGGGGAGGCATCAGCCCCAGCATTTT.

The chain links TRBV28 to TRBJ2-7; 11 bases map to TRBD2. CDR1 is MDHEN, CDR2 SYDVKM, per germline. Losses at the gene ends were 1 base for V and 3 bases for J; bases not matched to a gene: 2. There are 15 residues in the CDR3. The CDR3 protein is CASSLFLAGGYEQYF. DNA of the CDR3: TGTGCCAGCAGTTTATTCCTAGCGGGGGGCTACGAGCAGTACTTC.

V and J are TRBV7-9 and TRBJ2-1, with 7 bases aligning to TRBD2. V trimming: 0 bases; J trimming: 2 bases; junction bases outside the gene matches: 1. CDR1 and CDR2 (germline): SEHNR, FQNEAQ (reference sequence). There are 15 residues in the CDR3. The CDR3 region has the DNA TGTGCCAGCAGCTTAGCGCTAGCGGCCTACAATGAGCAGTTCTTC. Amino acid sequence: CASSLALAAYNEQFF. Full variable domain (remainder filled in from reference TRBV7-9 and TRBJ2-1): DTGVSQNPRHKITKRGQNVTFRCDPISEHNRLYWYRQTLGQGPEFLTYFQNEAQLEKSRLLSDRFSAERPKGSFSTLEIQRTEQGDSAMYLCASSLALAAYNEQFFGPGTRLTVL.

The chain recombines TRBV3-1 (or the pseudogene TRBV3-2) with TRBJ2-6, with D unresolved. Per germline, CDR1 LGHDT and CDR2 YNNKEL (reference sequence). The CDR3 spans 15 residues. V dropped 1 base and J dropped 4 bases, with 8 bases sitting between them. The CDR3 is CASSQGPLGANVLTF. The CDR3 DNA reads TGTGCCAGCAGCCAAGGGCCCCTGGGGGCCAACGTCCTGACTTTC.

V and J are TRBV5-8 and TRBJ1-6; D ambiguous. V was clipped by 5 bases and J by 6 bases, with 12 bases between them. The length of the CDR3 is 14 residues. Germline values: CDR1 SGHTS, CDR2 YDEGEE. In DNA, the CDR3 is TGTGCCAGCAGGATGAGGGCTGGTAATTCACCCCTCCACTTT. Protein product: CASRMRAGNSPLHF.

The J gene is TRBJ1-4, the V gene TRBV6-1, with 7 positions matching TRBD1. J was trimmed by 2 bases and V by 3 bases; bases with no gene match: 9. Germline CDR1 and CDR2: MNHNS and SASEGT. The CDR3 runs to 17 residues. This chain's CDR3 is CASSDPRDRATNEKLFF. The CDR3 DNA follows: TGTGCCAGCAGTGATCCCCGAGACAGGGCGACTAATGAAAAACTGTTTTTT.

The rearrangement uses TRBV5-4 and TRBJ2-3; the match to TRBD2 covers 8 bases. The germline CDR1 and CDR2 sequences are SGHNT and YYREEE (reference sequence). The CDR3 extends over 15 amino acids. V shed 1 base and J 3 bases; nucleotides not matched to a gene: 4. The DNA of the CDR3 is TGTGCCAGCAGCTTGCCCGGGGGGGGGACAGATACGCAGTATTTT. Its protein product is CASSLPGGGTDTQYF.

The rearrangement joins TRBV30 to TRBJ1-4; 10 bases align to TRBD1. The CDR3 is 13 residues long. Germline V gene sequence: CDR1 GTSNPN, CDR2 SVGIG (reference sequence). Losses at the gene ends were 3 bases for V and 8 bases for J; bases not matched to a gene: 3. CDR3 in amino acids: CAWSWGQGEKLFF. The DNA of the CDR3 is TGTGCCTGGAGCTGGGGACAGGGGGAAAAACTGTTTTTT.

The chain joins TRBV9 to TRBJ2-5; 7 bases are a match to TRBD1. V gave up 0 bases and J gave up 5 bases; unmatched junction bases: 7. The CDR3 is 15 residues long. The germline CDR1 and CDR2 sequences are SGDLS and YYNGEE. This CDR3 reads CASSVVGGWGETQYF. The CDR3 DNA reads TGTGCCAGCAGCGTAGTAGGGGGCTGGGGTGAGACCCAGTACTTC.

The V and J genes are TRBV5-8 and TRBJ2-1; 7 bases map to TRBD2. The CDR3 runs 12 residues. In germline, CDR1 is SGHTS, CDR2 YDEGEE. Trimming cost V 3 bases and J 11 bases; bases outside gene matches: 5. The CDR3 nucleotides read TGTGCCAGCAGCTCCTCCGGGACTAAGCAGTTCTTC. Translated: CASSSSGTKQFF.

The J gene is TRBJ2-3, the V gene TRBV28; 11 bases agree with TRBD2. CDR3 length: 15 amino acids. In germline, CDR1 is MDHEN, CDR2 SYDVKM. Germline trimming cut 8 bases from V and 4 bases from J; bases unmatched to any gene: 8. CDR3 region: CASGLLAGVPDTQYF. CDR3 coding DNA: TGTGCCAGCGGCCTACTAGCGGGAGTCCCAGATACGCAGTATTTT.

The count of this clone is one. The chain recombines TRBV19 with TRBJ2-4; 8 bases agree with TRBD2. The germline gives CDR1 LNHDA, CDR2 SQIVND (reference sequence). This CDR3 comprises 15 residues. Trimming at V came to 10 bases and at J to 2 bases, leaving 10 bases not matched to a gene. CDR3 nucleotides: TGTGCCACCGGGGGGGACGGGGGATCCAAAAACATTCAGTACTTC. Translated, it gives CATGGDGGSKNIQYF.

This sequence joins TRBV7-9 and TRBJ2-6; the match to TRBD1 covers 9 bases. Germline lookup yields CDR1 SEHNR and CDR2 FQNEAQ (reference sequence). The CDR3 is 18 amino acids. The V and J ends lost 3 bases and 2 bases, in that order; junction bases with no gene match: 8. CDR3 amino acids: CASSLGNRGPAGANVLTF. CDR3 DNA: TGTGCCAGCAGCTTGGGAAACAGGGGGCCGGCTGGGGCCAACGTCCTGACTTTC.

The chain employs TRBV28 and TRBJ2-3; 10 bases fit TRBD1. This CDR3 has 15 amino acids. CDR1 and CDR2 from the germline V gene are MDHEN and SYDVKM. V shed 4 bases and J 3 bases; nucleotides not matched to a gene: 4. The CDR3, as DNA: TGTGCCAGCAGTTCCCGGGACAGGGGTACAGATACGCAGTATTTT. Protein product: CASSSRDRGTDTQYF.

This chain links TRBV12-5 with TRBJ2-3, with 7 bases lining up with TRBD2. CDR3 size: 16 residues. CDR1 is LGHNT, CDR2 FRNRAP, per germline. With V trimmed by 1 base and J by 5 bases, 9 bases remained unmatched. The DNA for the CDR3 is TGTGCTAGTGGTTTGGCCCTCGGGGTAGCGGGAGATACGCAGTATTTT. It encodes CASGLALGVAGDTQYF.

Here the CDR3 DNA reads TGTGCCAGCAGTACCCGAGGGACAGAAACATATGGCTACACCTTC. Translation gives CASSTRGTETYGYTF. The chain uses TRBV27 and TRBJ1-2; 7 nucleotides agree with TRBD1. Germline CDR1 MNHEY, CDR2 SMNVEV (reference sequence). Losses at the gene ends were 5 bases for V and 5 bases for J; bases not matched to a gene: 11. The CDR3 length is 15 residues.

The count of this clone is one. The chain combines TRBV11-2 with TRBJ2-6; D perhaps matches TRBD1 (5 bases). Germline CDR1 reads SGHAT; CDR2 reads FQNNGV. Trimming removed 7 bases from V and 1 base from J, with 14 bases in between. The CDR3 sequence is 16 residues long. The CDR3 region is CASNNRQISGANVLTF. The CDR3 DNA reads TGTGCCAGCAACAACAGACAGATATCTGGGGCCAACGTCCTGACTTTC.

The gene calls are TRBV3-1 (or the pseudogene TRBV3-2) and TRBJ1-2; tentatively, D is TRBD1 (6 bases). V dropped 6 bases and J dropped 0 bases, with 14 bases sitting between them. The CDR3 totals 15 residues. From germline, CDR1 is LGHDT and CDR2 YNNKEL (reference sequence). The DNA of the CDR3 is TGTGCCAGCAGTTTATACGGACAGCCTAACTATGGCTACACCTTC. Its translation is CASSLYGQPNYGYTF.

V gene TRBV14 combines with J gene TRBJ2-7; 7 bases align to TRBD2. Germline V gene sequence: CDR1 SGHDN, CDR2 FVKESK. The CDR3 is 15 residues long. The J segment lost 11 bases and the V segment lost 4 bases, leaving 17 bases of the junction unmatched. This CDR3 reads CASSPPSGLVHSEYF. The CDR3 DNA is TGTGCCAGCAGCCCCCCCTCAGGACTAGTTCACTCGGAGTACTTC.